The 10 T cell receptor beta chains in this list originate from one sample, sequenced in a study of T-cell reconstitution after alpha-beta-depleted transplantation in children. The authors prepared the TCRbeta library with unique molecular identifiers. TCRdb ran MiXCR on the PCR reads and lists one entry per CDR3 protein. The table lists hundreds of thousands of distinct CDR3 sequences, 10% to 15% of them singletons. This material consisted of PBMCs, mostly from graft donor cells, taken 360 days after TCRalphabeta/CD19-depleted stem cell transplant. The receptors stem from a male patient between 10 and 17 years old who had a stem cell transplant for acute myeloid leukemia, so the T cells may come from the graft donor.

This clonotype occurred many times. V usage is TRBV29-1 and J usage is TRBJ2-5, with 12 bases matching TRBD2. The CDR3 covers 16 residues. Germline CDR1 SQVTM, CDR2 ANQGSEA. V was pared by 5 bases and J by 2 bases, with 9 bases of the junction left unmatched. The CDR3 region is CSVKQTSGSPQETQYF. In DNA, the CDR3 is TGCAGCGTTAAACAGACTAGCGGGAGTCCTCAAGAGACCCAGTACTTC.

V and J are TRBV28 and TRBJ1-4, with unresolved D. Germline V CDR1 and CDR2: MDHEN, SYDVKM. The CDR3 has 13 amino acids. V lost 6 bases and J 4 bases, leaving 9 bases between the germline ends. Here the CDR3 reads CASRFSLNEKLFF. CDR3 bases: TGTGCCAGCAGGTTCAGTCTTAATGAAAAACTGTTTTTT.

This clonotype was picked up a small number of times. V is TRBV25-1 and J is TRBJ2-6, with 7 bases matching TRBD2. This CDR3 contains 22 residues. With 5 bases clipped from V and 2 bases from J, the junction kept 24 bases outside the gene matches. Germline CDR1 and CDR2: MGHDK and SYGVNS. The CDR3 DNA is TGTGCCAGCAGTATCCCTACTAGCGCAAATATTCCGACGTACACTGGGGCCAACGTCCTGACTTTC. Translated: CASSIPTSANIPTYTGANVLTF.

This clonotype was picked up a small number of times. The chain combines TRBV24-1 with TRBJ2-3, with D perhaps assigned TRBD1 or TRBD2 (5 bases each). The germline V gene encodes CDR1 KGHDR and CDR2 SFDVKD. V lost 2 bases and J lost 6, with 11 bases in between. CDR3 size: 14 residues. CDR3 nucleotides: TGTGCCACCAGTGATTGGGACCCCATGGATACGCAGTATTTT. Translation gives CATSDWDPMDTQYF.

This clonotype was seen at least ten times. The V gene is TRBV9, the J gene TRBJ2-1; a weak D match, TRBD2 (6 bases). Germline lookup yields CDR1 SGDLS and CDR2 YYNGEE. CDR3 length equals 14 residues. Deletions cut 5 bases from V and 2 bases from J, with 11 bases between. The CDR3 region has the DNA TGTGCCAGCAGTGTGGGACTCCCCTACAATGAGCAGTTCTTC. Protein sequence: CASSVGLPYNEQFF.

CDR3 region: CSENLGLAGGEQYF. The CDR3 nucleotides are TGCAGCGAGAACCTAGGACTAGCGGGAGGCGAGCAGTACTTC. The rearrangement links TRBV20-1 to TRBJ2-7; 14 bases match TRBD2. The CDR3 contains 14 residues. Germline-derived CDR1 and CDR2 are DFQATT and SNEGSKA (reference sequence).

The chain has TRBV11-2 and TRBJ2-7, with a weak D call TRBD2 (6 bases). V lost 1 base to trimming and J lost 4 bases, with 20 bases between them. The CDR3 contains 17 residues. From germline, CDR1 is SGHAT and CDR2 FQNNGV. CDR3 in DNA: TGTGCCAGCAGCTTAGGCCCAACCCGGGGGAGTTGGTACGAGCAGTACTTC. The encoded protein is CASSLGPTRGSWYEQYF. The complete variable domain, with remaining parts taken from reference TRBV11-2 and TRBJ2-7, reads EAGVAQSPRYKIIEKRQSVAFWCNPISGHATLYWYQQILGQGPKLLIQFQNNGVVDDSQLPKDRFSAERLKGVDSTLKIQPAKLEDSAVYLCASSLGPTRGSWYEQYFGPGTRLTVT.

The J gene is TRBJ2-7, the V gene TRBV6-1; 8 bases align to TRBD1. This CDR3 comprises 14 residues. V lost 6 bases, J lost 0 bases, and 4 bases stayed unmatched. CDR1 MNHNS and CDR2 SASEGT come from the germline V gene. CDR3 sequence (DNA): TGTGCCAGCAGCCGGACAGGGTTCTCCTACGAGCAGTACTTC. This codes for CASSRTGFSYEQYF.

The chain joins TRBV4-3 to TRBJ2-7, with D possibly matching TRBD2 (5 bases). The CDR3 is 15 amino acids. V was pared by 3 bases and J by 5 bases, with 17 bases between. The germline CDR1 and CDR2 sequences are LGHNA and YSLEER. The CDR3 DNA is TGCGCCAGCAGCCAGAGGGTTCCGAGCGGCAACGAGCAGTACTTC. Amino acid sequence: CASSQRVPSGNEQYF.

The chain couples TRBV6-2 or TRBV6-3 to TRBJ2-5; 10 nucleotides match TRBD2. V trimming: 0 bases; J trimming: 5 bases; junction bases outside the gene matches: 9. Germline-derived CDR1 and CDR2 are MNHEY and SVGEGT. This CDR3 comprises 17 residues. This CDR3 is CASSYSMGTSVGETQYF. The CDR3 DNA reads TGTGCCAGCAGTTACTCGATGGGGACTAGCGTCGGGGAGACCCAGTACTTC.